Each of the 14 T cell receptor beta chains below was sequenced from the same sample in a study of post-analysis software for immune sequencing data. Study results and caveats: Controls had lower frequencies than patients of four or five TRBV segments, which included TRBV5-6, TRBV5-1 and TRBV20-1.

Presence of unique molecular identifiers characterized the TCR beta cDNA libraries. TCRdb passed the PCR reads through MiXCR, listing each CDR3 protein once. The repertoire consists of some 690,000 distinct CDR3 sequences, with less than 35% occurring once and the leading ten covering around 0.55%. The antigens of these receptors remain unknown. The sequencing input was blood. These receptor sequences come from a girl aged 10 to 17 with multiple sclerosis.

The rearrangement links TRBV20-1 to TRBJ2-1, with D unclear. Deletions cut 5 bases from V and 4 bases from J, with 12 bases between. Germline V gene sequence: CDR1 DFQATT, CDR2 SNEGSKA (reference sequence). The CDR3 length is 13 residues. This CDR3 reads CSAPPDQYNEQFF. The CDR3, as DNA: TGCAGTGCTCCGCCTGACCAGTACAATGAGCAGTTCTTC.

V gene TRBV28 combines with J gene TRBJ2-3; D not certain. Germline V gene lookup returns CDR1 MDHEN and CDR2 SYDVKM. The V and J ends lost 6 bases and 4 bases respectively, with 5 bases between them. The CDR3 has 11 amino acids. CDR3 nucleotides: TGTGCCAGCAGACCGCCAGATACGCAGTATTTT. Protein product: CASRPPDTQYF.

V gene TRBV27 combines with J gene TRBJ1-2; D gene unclear. The germline V gene has CDR1 MNHEY and CDR2 SMNVEV (reference sequence). Between the trimmed V and J ends, which lost 2 bases and 8 bases, there was a span of 12 bases. The CDR3 sequence is 13 residues long. CDR3 region: CASSLRRFAGYTF. The CDR3 DNA reads TGTGCCAGCAGTTTACGCCGTTTCGCCGGCTACACCTTC.

This chain uses TRBV5-6 with TRBJ2-6; the D is unclear. V was shortened by 4 bases and J by 0 bases, with 11 bases between the two germline ends. CDR1 SGHDT and CDR2 YYEEEE come from the germline V gene. The CDR3 consists of 16 residues. The CDR3 DNA reads TGTGCCAGCAGCAAGGGCCCAGGCTCTGGGGCCAACGTCCTGACTTTC. Residues: CASSKGPGSGANVLTF.

This chain connects TRBV4-3 to TRBJ2-2; perhaps TRBD2 as D (6 bases). CDR1 is LGHNA and CDR2 is YSLEER in the germline V gene. V lost 4 bases, J lost 0 bases, and 9 bases lay in between. The CDR3 length is 15 residues. The CDR3 spells CASSPGRTNTGELFF. The CDR3 coding sequence is TGCGCCAGCAGCCCGGGGAGGACGAACACCGGGGAGCTGTTTTTT.

The CDR3 loop is CSVDAYNEQFF. CDR3 coding DNA: TGCAGCGTTGACGCTTACAATGAGCAGTTCTTC. J is TRBJ2-1 and V is TRBV29-1; D is uncertain. Germline V gives CDR1 SQVTM, CDR2 ANQGSEA. V shed 3 bases and J shed 4 bases, with 4 bases lying between them. This CDR3 region has 11 residues.

This clonotype was picked up a small number of times. J is TRBJ2-3 and V is TRBV6-6; 8 positions match TRBD1. Trimming at V came to 4 bases and at J to 4 bases, leaving 4 bases not matched to a gene. CDR1 is MNHNY and CDR2 is SVGAGI in the germline V gene (reference sequence). The CDR3 length is 14 residues. The CDR3 nucleotides are TGTGCCAGCAGTTGGGACAGGAACTCAGATACGCAGTATTTT. Translation gives CASSWDRNSDTQYF.

J is TRBJ2-4 and V is TRBV12-3 or TRBV12-4; weak D call: TRBD2 (6 bases). TRBJ2-7 matches the DNA end more closely, so the J call is doubtful. The CDR3 runs to 14 residues. The CDR3 DNA sequence: TGTGCCAGCAGTACGGGACTGGGCGCCAACGAGCAGTACTTC. Protein sequence: CASSTGLGANEQYF.

J is TRBJ2-1 and V is TRBV25-1, with D unresolved. There are 11 residues in the CDR3. V was pared by 8 bases and J by 5 bases, with 7 bases between. Germline V gene data show CDR1 as MGHDK and CDR2 as SYGVNS. CDR3 sequence reads: CASHEDNEQFF. The DNA for the CDR3 is TGTGCCAGCCACGAGGACAATGAGCAGTTCTTC.

This clonotype was recorded a few times. The gene calls are TRBV7-8 and TRBJ2-7; perhaps D is TRBD1 or TRBD2 (7 bases each). CDR1 is SGHVS and CDR2 is FQNEAQ in the germline V gene. This CDR3 comprises 17 residues. Trimming took 1 base from V and 8 from J, leaving 24 bases between them. The CDR3 loop reads CASSLVSGGDSVGKQYF. Written as DNA, the CDR3 is TGTGCCAGCAGCTTAGTTTCAGGGGGGGACTCCGTCGGTAAGCAGTACTTC.

On this clonotype itself: One junction end does not reproduce the germline sequence, and a read error may be involved. The chain couples TRBV11-3 to TRBJ2-4; D possibly corresponds to TRBD2 (6 bases). The J call could be wrong; TRBJ2-7 is a better fit for the DNA end. Germline V lookup: CDR1 SGHNT, CDR2 YENEEA. The length of the CDR3 is 13 residues. The DNA of the CDR3 is TGTGCCAACAGCTTAGATTGGGGGGACGAGCAGTACTTC. This translates into CANSLDWGDEQYF.

The chain has TRBV7-9 and TRBJ2-3; a weak D match, TRBD1 (5 bases). This CDR3 region has 15 residues. Germline V gives CDR1 SEHNR, CDR2 FQNEAQ (reference sequence). Trimming removed 0 bases from V and 4 bases from J, with 11 bases in between. The CDR3 DNA is TGTGCCAGCAGCTTAGCGCAACAGGTTGCAGATACGCAGTATTTT. Translation: CASSLAQQVADTQYF.

This sequence joins TRBV18 and TRBJ2-4; TRBD2 matches 7 bases. The CDR3 has 16 amino acids. V was clipped by 1 base and J by 9 bases; unmatched bases: 12. Germline V gene data show CDR1 as KGHSH and CDR2 as LQKENI. CDR3 DNA sequence: TGTGCCAGCTCACCACAGGCGGGGGTTACGAGGCGCATTCAGTACTTC. It specifies CASSPQAGVTRRIQYF.

About this clonotype itself: Relative to the germline gene, one junction end is altered; a read error may explain this. V usage is TRBV6-2 or TRBV6-3 and J usage is TRBJ2-1; 8 nucleotides align to TRBD1. This CDR3 has 14 residues. Germline-derived CDR1 and CDR2 are MNHEY and SVGEGT. This chain's CDR3 is CASSKRTGQWEQCF. Written as DNA, the CDR3 is TGTGCCAGCAGTAAGAGGACAGGGCAATGGGAGCAGTGCTTC.